Following are 21 T cell receptor beta chains from one sample sequenced in a study of vaccination effects on CD4 cells after COVID-19. Data came from immunoSEQ multiplex PCR; TCRdb stores just in-frame clones and leaves some out. The sample has 17,000 or so clones, 65% to 80% seen once. These receptors' targets are unknown. Antigen-specific CD4+ T cells expanded by the ViraFEST assay with viral peptide pools were then sequenced. Isolation of CD4+ T cells took place after less than twelve days of culture. Confirmation by PCR established that the person had SARS-CoV-2 infection between March and December 2020. Two doses of either BNT162b2 or mRNA-1273 were given to each participant. The sequenced sample was CD4+ T cells from PBMCs cultured with SARS-CoV-2 spike peptides, obtained after COVID-19 vaccination. These receptors were taken from a human donor who had a prior SARS-CoV-2 infection.

This clone is classed as large (0.1 to 1%). The genes are TRBV30 and TRBJ2-7; the D gene is possibly TRBD1 (5 bases). The CDR3 runs to 12 residues. The germline V gene encodes CDR1 GTSNPN and CDR2 SVGIG (reference sequence). V was trimmed by 2 bases and J by 4 bases, leaving 9 bases between them. The DNA of the CDR3 is TGTGCCTGGAGTCGTGACAGATACGAGCAGTACTTC. Translating it yields CAWSRDRYEQYF.

The chain is built from TRBV18 and TRBJ2-2; no reliable D call. Germline CDR1 and CDR2: KGHSH and LQKENI. Deletions cut 4 bases from V and 5 bases from J, with 2 bases between. This CDR3 is built from 11 residues. The CDR3 here is CASSRTGELFF. The CDR3, as DNA: TGTGCCAGCTCACGAACCGGGGAGCTGTTTTTT.

This clone was found a few times. The chain couples TRBV29-1 to TRBJ2-3; TRBD2 aligns across 8 bases. V was clipped by 7 bases and J by 1 base; unmatched bases: 4. CDR3 length: 13 amino acids. Germline V gene sequence: CDR1 SQVTM, CDR2 ANQGSEA. The CDR3 loop is CSGDSGGTDTQYF. DNA of the CDR3: TGCAGCGGGGATAGCGGGGGCACAGATACGCAGTATTTT.

The V gene is TRBV5-1, the J gene TRBJ1-2, with 8 bases that match TRBD1. Germline V gene lookup returns CDR1 SGHRS and CDR2 YFSETQ. V was clipped by 0 bases and J by 4 bases; unmatched bases: 5. The CDR3 is 15 amino acids. This CDR3 reads CASSLEGTGGYGYTF. The CDR3 DNA reads as TGCGCCAGCAGCTTGGAGGGAACAGGGGGCTATGGCTACACCTTC.

This sequence joins TRBV9 and TRBJ2-7; 11 positions agree with TRBD2. The CDR3 spans 19 residues. Losses at the gene ends were 0 bases for V and 7 bases for J; bases not matched to a gene: 18. Per the germline V gene, CDR1 is SGDLS and CDR2 is YYNGEE. This CDR3 is CASSVVLYTSGGLRGEQYF. The CDR3 nucleotides are TGTGCCAGCAGCGTAGTCCTATATACTAGCGGGGGACTCAGGGGGGAGCAGTACTTC. The whole variable domain, filled in from reference TRBV9 and TRBJ2-7, reads DSGVTQTPKHLITATGQRVTLRCSPRSGDLSVYWYQQSLDQGLQFLIQYYNGEERAKGNILERFSAQQFPDLHSELNLSSLELGDSALYFCASSVVLYTSGGLRGEQYFGPGTRLTVT.

V usage is TRBV6-2 or TRBV6-3 and J usage is TRBJ2-3; 7 positions match TRBD2. CDR1 MNHEY and CDR2 SVGEGT come from the germline V gene. The V gene end was trimmed by 2 bases and the J gene end by 4 bases; junction bases not matched to a gene: 12. CDR3 length equals 17 residues. CDR3 in amino acids: CASSYGTGAGVADTQYF. CDR3 sequence (DNA): TGTGCCAGCAGTTACGGCACTGGGGCGGGAGTGGCAGATACGCAGTATTTT.

The J gene is TRBJ2-7, the V gene TRBV4-3; D is undetermined. Germline CDR1 and CDR2: LGHNA and YSLEER. CDR3 length equals 14 residues. Between the trimmed V and J ends, which lost 5 bases and 0 bases, there was a span of 11 bases. The CDR3 DNA is TGCGCCAGCAGCTCCCAGCTGGTCTCCTACGAGCAGTACTTC. Its protein product is CASSSQLVSYEQYF.

The V and J genes are TRBV5-1 and TRBJ2-3; TRBD2 aligns across 10 bases. This CDR3 region has 17 residues. V gave up 1 base and J gave up 2 bases; unmatched junction bases: 7. The germline CDR1 and CDR2 sequences are SGHRS and YFSETQ. This CDR3 is CASSLFGAGGYTDTQYF. For the CDR3, the DNA is TGCGCCAGCAGCTTGTTCGGAGCGGGAGGGTACACAGATACGCAGTATTTT.

The chain carries TRBV5-1 and TRBJ1-1; D possibly corresponds to TRBD1 (5 bases). Germline V CDR1 and CDR2: SGHRS, YFSETQ. The ends were cut back, 2 bases at V and 6 bases at J, with 11 bases in the middle. This CDR3 is 13 amino acids long. DNA of the CDR3: TGCGCCAGCAGCTTCGGGGGGACGGCTGAAGCTTTCTTT. Translation: CASSFGGTAEAFF.

J is TRBJ1-4 and V is TRBV18, with D perhaps matching TRBD1 (6 bases). V was shortened by 3 bases and J by 8 bases, with 16 bases between the two germline ends. The CDR3 runs to 15 residues. In germline, CDR1 is KGHSH, CDR2 LQKENI. CDR3 nucleotide sequence: TGTGCCAGCTCACCCCTCGGGGGGGGCGTCGAAAAACTGTTTTTT. Its translation is CASSPLGGGVEKLFF.

This rearrangement joins TRBV5-4 to TRBJ2-3, with 8 bases lining up with TRBD2. J was trimmed by 1 base and V by 4 bases; bases with no gene match: 5. The CDR3 sequence is 15 residues long. Germline V gives CDR1 SGHNT, CDR2 YYREEE (reference sequence). CDR3 coding DNA: TGTGCCAGCAGCACCCATAGCGGGGGCACAGATACGCAGTATTTT. As protein: CASSTHSGGTDTQYF.

This sequence joins TRBV11-2 and TRBJ2-1; unclear D gene. Trimming took 0 bases from V and 0 from J, leaving 9 bases between them. The CDR3 length is 16 residues. Germline CDR1 reads SGHAT; CDR2 reads FQNNGV. CDR3 loop: CASSLEGFSSYNEQFF. The CDR3 DNA reads TGTGCCAGCAGCTTAGAAGGCTTTAGCTCCTACAATGAGCAGTTCTTC.

V is TRBV6-1 and J is TRBJ1-2, with D tentatively TRBD1 (5 bases). Germline V gene sequence: CDR1 MNHNS, CDR2 SASEGT. The V end was cut by 2 bases, the J end by 7 bases, with 14 bases between. The CDR3 has 14 amino acids. The CDR3 protein is CASSEIGRATGYTF. CDR3 sequence (DNA): TGTGCCAGCAGTGAAATCGGCAGGGCAACTGGCTACACCTTC.

This clone was seen a few times. The V call is TRBV6-6, the J call TRBJ2-6; a possible D gene is TRBD2 (5 bases). CDR3 length equals 16 residues. Germline CDR1 is MNHNY and CDR2 is SVGAGI (reference sequence). V lost 2 bases to trimming and J lost 1 base, with 9 bases between them. The CDR3 spells CASSYSWESGANVLTF. The CDR3 nucleotides read TGTGCCAGCAGTTACAGTTGGGAGTCTGGGGCCAACGTCCTGACTTTC.

The chain recombines TRBV12-5 with TRBJ2-3; a weak D match, TRBD2 (5 bases). V was cut by 0 bases and J by 0 bases, with 10 bases left in between. CDR1 is LGHNT and CDR2 is FRNRAP in the germline V gene. This CDR3 spans 16 amino acids. This CDR3 reads CASGLVTGSSTDTQYF. The CDR3 DNA reads TGTGCTAGTGGTTTGGTAACGGGGTCTAGCACAGATACGCAGTATTTT.

This clone has more than one count but fewer than ten. The chain combines TRBV19 with TRBJ1-6; no firm D call. This CDR3 comprises 13 residues. Germline assignment: CDR1 LNHDA and CDR2 SQIVND (reference sequence). Deletions cut 9 bases from V and 0 bases from J, with 6 bases between. The CDR3 nucleotides are TGTGCCAGCGCCGGCTCCTATAATTCACCCCTCCACTTT. Its protein product is CASAGSYNSPLHF.

The J gene is TRBJ2-5, the V gene TRBV4-2, with 7 bases that match TRBD2. The CDR3 is 17 residues long. The V gene end was trimmed by 1 base and the J gene end by 3 bases; junction bases not matched to a gene: 11. The germline gives CDR1 LGHNA, CDR2 YNFKEQ. The CDR3 DNA reads as TGTGCCAGCAGCCAAGGTTATTCCGGGACTACTAAAGAGACCCAGTACTTC. This encodes CASSQGYSGTTKETQYF.

V gene TRBV13 combines with J gene TRBJ2-7, with D unclear. CDR3 size: 16 residues. From germline, CDR1 is PRHDT and CDR2 FYEKMQ (reference sequence). Between the trimmed V and J ends, which lost 6 bases and 4 bases, there was a span of 22 bases. This chain's CDR3 is CASSITRGTFRYEQYF. For the CDR3, the DNA is TGTGCCAGCAGTATTACCCGCGGTACATTTCGGTACGAGCAGTACTTC.

The genes are TRBV11-2 and TRBJ2-7; 8 nucleotides line up with TRBD2. CDR3 size: 16 residues. Per the germline V gene, CDR1 is SGHAT and CDR2 is FQNNGV. After removal of 5 bases from V and 2 bases from J, the junction contained 11 bases not matched to a gene. This CDR3 reads CASSPTGGATAYEQYF. The DNA for the CDR3 is TGTGCCAGCAGCCCCACGGGGGGGGCTACCGCCTACGAGCAGTACTTC.

The gene calls are TRBV27 and TRBJ2-3; weak D call: TRBD2 (5 bases). The germline gives CDR1 MNHEY, CDR2 SMNVEV (reference sequence). There are 13 residues in the CDR3. V was trimmed by 3 bases and J by 4 bases, leaving 8 bases between them. CDR3 loop: CASSFERADTQYF. The CDR3 nucleotides are TGTGCCAGCAGTTTTGAGAGGGCAGATACGCAGTATTTT.

The chain joins TRBV11-2 to TRBJ2-7, with TRBD1 identical over 7 bases. The CDR3 has 15 amino acids. The V segment lost 8 bases and the J segment 2 bases; nucleotides outside the gene matches: 12. Germline assignment: CDR1 SGHAT and CDR2 FQNNGV. Written as DNA, the CDR3 is TGTGCCAGCGCTCCCAACCGGGACAGACCCTACGAGCAGTACTTC. This gives the protein CASAPNRDRPYEQYF.